The next 15 T cell receptor beta chains were all read from a single sample in a study of blood T cell repertoires in COVID-19 (dated by TCRdb to the early 2020s). Libraries were made using the immunoSEQ multiplex PCR assay. Imported from immuneACCESS, the table was reduced by TCRdb to in-frame sequences with V and J called. These copies leave out some clones; in studies compared against another copy, an unresolved V gene accounts for under half, and the cause of the remainder is not known. A total of some 350,000 clones appear in this sample, around nine tenths of them only once. The ten top clones hold approximately 7.3% of the sample. Sequencing was carried out using peripheral blood. The receptors stem from a woman between 65 and 79 years old with COVID-19, enrolled during active disease.

The gene calls are TRBV5-6 and TRBJ1-1; the D is unclear. CDR3 length equals 15 residues. CDR1 and CDR2 from the germline V gene are SGHDT and YYEEEE. The ends were cut back, 0 bases at V and 7 bases at J, with 16 bases in the middle. The CDR3 coding sequence is TGTGCCAGCAGCTTGGGTGTTTTGGGGAGAGGTGAAGCTTTCTTT. Translation: CASSLGVLGRGEAFF.

This clone was found many times. The chain links TRBV2 to TRBJ2-5, with TRBD2 matching 7 bases. The CDR3 sequence is 15 residues long. The germline V gene encodes CDR1 SNHLY and CDR2 FYNNEI. The junction had 9 bases not matched to a gene; V was cut back by 6 bases and J by 2 bases. The CDR3 sequence is CASSYLQGLQETQYF. The CDR3 DNA reads as TGTGCCAGCAGCTACCTCCAGGGACTACAAGAGACCCAGTACTTC.

The chain has TRBV7-9 and TRBJ2-2; D is unresolved. Germline V gene lookup returns CDR1 SEHNR and CDR2 FQNEAQ (reference sequence). The CDR3 is 13 residues long. Between the trimmed V and J ends, which lost 5 bases and 6 bases, there was a span of 10 bases. The CDR3 protein is CASSPVNSGELFF. The CDR3 coding sequence is TGTGCCAGCAGCCCAGTAAATTCCGGGGAGCTGTTTTTT. The full variable domain, in which reference TRBV7-9 and TRBJ2-2 provide the parts outside the CDR3, is DTGVSQNPRHKITKRGQNVTFRCDPISEHNRLYWYRQTLGQGPEFLTYFQNEAQLEKSRLLSDRFSAERPKGSFSTLEIQRTEQGDSAMYLCASSPVNSGELFFGEGSRLTVL.

This chain links TRBV2 with TRBJ1-4, with 9 bases identical to TRBD1. Losses at the gene ends were 4 bases for V and 10 bases for J; bases not matched to a gene: 1. This CDR3 has 12 amino acids. Germline-derived CDR1 and CDR2 are SNHLY and FYNNEI. CDR3 protein: CASSGTGAKLFF. DNA of the CDR3: TGTGCCAGCAGTGGGACAGGGGCAAAACTGTTTTTT. The variable domain in full, completed from reference TRBV2 and TRBJ1-4, reads EPEVTQTPSHQVTQMGQEVILRCVPISNHLYFYWYRQILGQKVEFLVSFYNNEISEKSEIFDDQFSVERPDGSNFTLKIRSTKLEDSAMYFCASSGTGAKLFFGSGTQLSVL.

The genes are TRBV3-1 (or the pseudogene TRBV3-2) and TRBJ2-7, with D perhaps matching TRBD1 (6 bases). CDR3 length: 16 amino acids. Germline V gene lookup returns CDR1 LGHDT and CDR2 YNNKEL (reference sequence). Trimming pared 2 bases from V and 7 bases from J, leaving 21 bases between. The CDR3 sequence is CASSQRDTRSLREQYF. In nucleotides, the CDR3 is TGTGCCAGCAGCCAAAGGGACACACGATCACTACGGGAGCAGTACTTC.

J is TRBJ2-1 and V is TRBV10-1; 8 nucleotides match TRBD1. The CDR3 consists of 16 residues. Germline V gives CDR1 WNHNN, CDR2 SYGVQD (reference sequence). V shed 8 bases, J shed 1 base, and the junction held 10 bases outside the gene matches. The CDR3 DNA reads as TGCGCCAGCGGGGACAGGTCCGCGCAGTCCTACAATGAGCAGTTCTTC. It is translated as CASGDRSAQSYNEQFF.

CDR3 DNA: TGTGCCAGCAGCTTCCCCTTAAACAGGGGGCAGAATTCACCCCTCCACTTT. As protein: CASSFPLNRGQNSPLHF. The genes are TRBV7-9 and TRBJ1-6; 9 bases align to TRBD1. Germline values: CDR1 SEHNR, CDR2 FQNEAQ (reference sequence). The CDR3 spans 17 residues. The J segment lost 7 bases and the V segment lost 3 bases, leaving 10 bases of the junction unmatched. The variable domain in full, with the rest retrieved from reference TRBV7-9 and TRBJ1-6, is DTGVSQNPRHKITKRGQNVTFRCDPISEHNRLYWYRQTLGQGPEFLTYFQNEAQLEKSRLLSDRFSAERPKGSFSTLEIQRTEQGDSAMYLCASSFPLNRGQNSPLHFGNGTRLTVT.

This clone appeared a single time. The genes are TRBV28 and TRBJ1-1; TRBD1 might be the D (6 bases). Trimming took off 10 bases at V and 7 bases at J, with 22 bases between the two ends. The CDR3 loop spans 14 amino acids. Per the germline V gene, CDR1 is MDHEN and CDR2 is SYDVKM. CDR3 residues: CATTDSLHGGEAFF. The CDR3 bases are TGTGCCACTACGGACAGTTTACATGGGGGTGAAGCTTTCTTT.

The CDR3 DNA follows: TGTGCCAGCAGTTTAGGTGTGGAGGGAAGGGACGAGCAGTACTTC. This sequence encodes CASSLGVEGRDEQYF. V is TRBV27 and J is TRBJ2-7; perhaps TRBD2 as D (6 bases). The ends were cut back, 2 bases at V and 5 bases at J, with 16 bases in the middle. The CDR3 covers 15 residues. The V gene's germline CDR1 is MNHEY and CDR2 SMNVEV (reference sequence).

The chain recombines TRBV5-1 with TRBJ2-2; D might be TRBD1 (6 bases). Germline CDR1 is SGHRS and CDR2 is YFSETQ. V was cut by 2 bases and J by 6 bases, with 8 bases left in between. This CDR3 comprises 13 residues. The CDR3 bases are TGCGCCAGCAGCTTAGACAGGCCCGGGGAGCTGTTTTTT. It translates to CASSLDRPGELFF.

The genes are TRBV6-2 or TRBV6-3 and TRBJ2-1; 7 nucleotides agree with TRBD1. The CDR3 sequence is 15 residues long. Unmatched junction bases numbered 9, after V lost 4 bases and J lost 6 bases. Per germline, CDR1 MNHEY and CDR2 SVGEGT. The CDR3 is CASSFRGQILNEQFF. CDR3 DNA sequence: TGTGCCAGCAGTTTCCGGGGACAGATCCTCAATGAGCAGTTCTTC.

The J gene is TRBJ1-2, the V gene TRBV12-5; D is perhaps TRBD1 (6 bases). Germline V lookup: CDR1 LGHNT, CDR2 FRNRAP. Trimming removed 6 bases at V and 3 bases at J, with 8 bases between. The CDR3 consists of 12 residues. The CDR3, as DNA: TGTGCTAGTGGACAGGGTGACTATGGCTACACCTTC. This encodes CASGQGDYGYTF. Looking up the rest from reference TRBV12-5 and TRBJ1-2 gives the full variable domain: DARVTQTPRHKVTEMGQEVTMRCQPILGHNTVFWYRQTMMQGLELLAYFRNRAPLDDSGMPKDRFSAEMPDATLATLKIQPSEPRDSAVYFCASGQGDYGYTFGSGTRLTVV.

V is TRBV2 and J is TRBJ2-7, with a weak D call TRBD1 (6 bases). Germline values: CDR1 SNHLY, CDR2 FYNNEI. Deletions cut 6 bases from V and 2 bases from J, with 14 bases between. The CDR3 has 14 residues. CDR3 DNA: TGTGCCAGCAGGCTGGGGGACACTACCTACGAGCAGTACTTC. This gives the protein CASRLGDTTYEQYF.

This chain connects TRBV9 to TRBJ2-1, with 7 bases lining up with TRBD2. V shed 0 bases and J 4 bases; nucleotides not matched to a gene: 7. The CDR3 has 16 residues. Germline CDR1 is SGDLS and CDR2 is YYNGEE. CDR3 in amino acids: CASSVAYERGYNEQFF. The DNA for the CDR3 is TGTGCCAGCAGCGTAGCTTACGAGCGGGGTTACAATGAGCAGTTCTTC.

V usage is TRBV19 and J usage is TRBJ1-5; TRBD1 agrees at 10 bases. From germline, CDR1 is LNHDA and CDR2 SQIVND (reference sequence). This CDR3 contains 15 residues. With V trimmed by 6 bases and J by 3 bases, 5 bases remained unmatched. CDR3 region: CASSATGGYNQPQHF. In DNA form, the CDR3 reads TGTGCCAGTAGCGCGACAGGGGGCTACAATCAGCCCCAGCATTTT.